A selection of T cell receptor beta chains follows, all from one sample in a study of blood T cell repertoires in COVID-19. This table comes from immunoSEQ multiplex PCR, and its TCRdb copy is limited to in-frame clones, with some not included. The sample contains 15,000 to 20,000 clones, about 90% of which appear only once. Sequencing used peripheral blood. Receptor source: a human donor in a cohort sampled during active COVID-19. Both conserved end residues are trimmed from each CDR3. Fields, in order: V gene, J gene, CDR3 protein.

TRBV7-8	TRBJ2-7	ASSHRGGSGSYEQY
TRBV19	TRBJ1-1	ASRLNTEAF
TRBV15	TRBJ1-5	ATSRDPGQYSNQPQH
TRBV6-2/TRBV6-3	TRBJ1-5	ASSRVGGGQPQH
TRBV4-1	TRBJ1-1	ASSQEHGPMNTEAF
TRBV18	TRBJ2-1	ASSPGLVGIEQF
TRBV2	TRBJ1-5	ASTRTGGADQPQH
TRBV27	TRBJ2-7	ASSWGTGSSYEQY
TRBV5-4	TRBJ2-7	ASSLVRAIAEEQY
TRBV6-5	TRBJ2-7	ASSGGRPPEEQY
TRBV5-4	TRBJ2-7	ASSKGQIYSYEQY
TRBV20-1	TRBJ1-4	SAGLSEKLF
TRBV28	TRBJ1-5	ASRTNQGASGNQPQH
TRBV28	TRBJ2-7	ASSRPGQGMYEQY
TRBV5-1	TRBJ1-5	ASSSGTGGANQPQH
TRBV5-1	TRBJ2-7	ASSLDRASYEQY
TRBV4-2	TRBJ2-5	ASSQVGGSETQY
TRBV14	TRBJ1-5	ASSLGGTSNQPQH
TRBV19	TRBJ2-2	ATTRWTGELF
TRBV7-8	TRBJ1-5	ASSRGNNQPQH
TRBV6-5	TRBJ2-7	ASTLDEGSYEQY
TRBV28	TRBJ1-2	ASSMRTASYGYT
TRBV5-6	TRBJ2-1	ASRTQGARNEQF
TRBV24-1	TRBJ2-7	ATSGGGYEQY
TRBV19	TRBJ1-2	ASSVRQGATGYT
TRBV21-1	TRBJ2-2	ASSRHGETGDRTGELF
TRBV28	TRBJ2-6	ASSLGQSSGANVLT
TRBV13	TRBJ2-7	ASSRDNSYEQY
TRBV11-2	TRBJ1-1	ASSLLVILNTEAF
TRBV2	TRBJ2-7	ASSLQIQQY
TRBV6-5	TRBJ2-3	ASVRDRGTDTQY
TRBV11-3	TRBJ2-3	ASTPTRDYPCLATDTQY
TRBV5-1	TRBJ2-5	ASYNTRQETQY
TRBV11-3	TRBJ1-4	ASSLVTDRGR
TRBV5-1	TRBJ1-6	ASSSGYNSPLH
TRBV5-4	TRBJ2-7	ASSLSLAGSYEQY
TRBV10-1	TRBJ1-1	ASSQDFQTTEAF
TRBV19	TRBJ2-2	ASSIDAAGGGTGELF
TRBV10-3	TRBJ2-3	AISEERGTDTQY
TRBV6-6	TRBJ2-1	ASSYGRGGADNEQF
TRBV5-1	TRBJ1-4	ASSFSGGNEKLF